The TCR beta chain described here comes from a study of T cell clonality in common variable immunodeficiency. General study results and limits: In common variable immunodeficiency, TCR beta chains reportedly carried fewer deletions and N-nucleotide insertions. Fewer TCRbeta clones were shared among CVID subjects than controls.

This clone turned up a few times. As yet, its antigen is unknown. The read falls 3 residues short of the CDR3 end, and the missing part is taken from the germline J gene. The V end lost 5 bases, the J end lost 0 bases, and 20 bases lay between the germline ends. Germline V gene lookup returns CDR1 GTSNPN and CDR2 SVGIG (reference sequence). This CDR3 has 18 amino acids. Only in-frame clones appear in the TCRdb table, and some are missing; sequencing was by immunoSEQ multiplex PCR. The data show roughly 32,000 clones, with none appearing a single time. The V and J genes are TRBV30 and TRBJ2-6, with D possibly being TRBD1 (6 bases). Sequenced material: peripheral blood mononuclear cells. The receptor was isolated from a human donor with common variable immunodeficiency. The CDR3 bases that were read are TGTGCCTGGCAGGGGCCTGGAGAACTAAACTCTGGGGCCAACGTC. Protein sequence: CAWQGPGELNSGANV. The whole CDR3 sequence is CAWQGPGELNSGANVLTF.